The 21 T cell receptor beta chains in this list originate from one sample, sequenced in a study of T cell changes during pregnancy in multiple sclerosis. This table comes from immunoSEQ multiplex PCR, and its TCRdb copy is limited to in-frame clones, with some not included. The data contain fewer than 55,000 clones, 70% to 90% of them singletons. Sequencing used peripheral blood, obtained in the first trimester of pregnancy. These receptors all come from a female donor with multiple sclerosis, enrolled in a pregnancy study.

As regards this clone: Additional DNA sequences in this sample encode the identical CDR3. V gene TRBV2 combines with J gene TRBJ2-7; 9 positions agree with TRBD1. The CDR3 is 13 amino acids. V gave up 8 bases and J gave up 6 bases; unmatched junction bases: 8. The germline V gene encodes CDR1 SNHLY and CDR2 FYNNEI. CDR3 protein: CASGRDRAFEQYF. The DNA of the CDR3 is TGTGCCAGCGGCAGGGACAGGGCTTTCGAGCAGTACTTC. The full variable domain, with the rest looked up from reference TRBV2 and TRBJ2-7, is EPEVTQTPSHQVTQMGQEVILRCVPISNHLYFYWYRQILGQKVEFLVSFYNNEISEKSEIFDDQFSVERPDGSNFTLKIRSTKLEDSAMYFCASGRDRAFEQYFGPGTRLTVT.

A remark on this clone: The sample contains more than one DNA sequence encoding this CDR3. The chain links TRBV9 to TRBJ2-7; D possibly corresponds to TRBD2 (6 bases). V was trimmed by 2 bases and J by 3 bases, leaving 9 bases between them. This CDR3 has 13 amino acids. Germline CDR1 SGDLS, CDR2 YYNGEE. The CDR3: CASSVGLSYEQYF. The DNA of the CDR3 is TGTGCCAGCAGCGTGGGACTGAGCTACGAGCAGTACTTC.

This chain uses TRBV15 with TRBJ1-2; TRBD1 matches 8 bases. The CDR3 loop spans 13 amino acids. CDR1 LNHNV and CDR2 YYDKDF come from the germline V gene (reference sequence). Trimming removed 5 bases from V and 3 bases from J; junction bases left unmatched: 2. This CDR3 reads CATSWDRYYGYTF. The CDR3, as DNA: TGTGCCACCAGCTGGGACAGGTACTATGGCTACACCTTC.

The chain links TRBV28 to TRBJ1-6, with D possibly being TRBD1 (5 bases). The CDR3 is made up of 13 amino acids. Germline CDR1 MDHEN, CDR2 SYDVKM. V lost 9 bases to trimming and J lost 8 bases, with 14 bases between them. The CDR3 loop is CASFRPGDSPLHF. The CDR3 region has the DNA TGTGCCAGTTTCCGGCCGGGGGATTCACCCCTCCACTTT.

This clone appeared a few times. This chain links TRBV30 with TRBJ1-2, with TRBD1 matching over 9 bases. Germline CDR1 is GTSNPN and CDR2 is SVGIG (reference sequence). There are 14 residues in the CDR3. Germline trimming cut 2 bases from V and 8 bases from J; bases unmatched to any gene: 9. This chain's CDR3 is CAWSIRDRVRGYTF. CDR3 in DNA: TGTGCCTGGAGTATCCGGGACAGGGTGCGGGGCTACACCTTC.

The J gene is TRBJ2-2, the V gene TRBV7-2, with D perhaps TRBD1 (5 bases). There are 15 residues in the CDR3. V dropped 5 bases and J dropped 2 bases, with 12 bases sitting between them. Germline assignment: CDR1 SGHTA and CDR2 FQGNSA. The CDR3 DNA reads as TGTGCCAGCAGCCTACAGGCGGCCAACACCGGGGAGCTGTTTTTT. It specifies CASSLQAANTGELFF.

The chain is built from TRBV29-1 and TRBJ1-5, with TRBD1 matching over 8 bases. This CDR3 region has 13 residues. J gave up 5 bases and V 4 bases, and 4 bases lay outside the gene matches. Germline assignment: CDR1 SQVTM and CDR2 ANQGSEA. The DNA of the CDR3 is TGCAGCGTTGCCAAGGACAGGGATCAGCCCCAGCATTTT. Its protein product is CSVAKDRDQPQHF.

The chain combines TRBV5-6 with TRBJ2-3; 10 bases fit TRBD1. V gave up 0 bases and J gave up 6 bases; unmatched junction bases: 4. In germline, CDR1 is SGHDT, CDR2 YYEEEE. This CDR3 is built from 15 residues. For the CDR3, the DNA is TGTGCCAGCAGCTTGGAGGGGACAGGGGCCGATACGCAGTATTTT. This sequence encodes CASSLEGTGADTQYF.

The V and J genes are TRBV6-6 and TRBJ1-5; the D is unclear. Per the germline V gene, CDR1 is MNHNY and CDR2 is SVGAGI (reference sequence). V was clipped by 2 bases and J by 0 bases, with 5 bases between them. The CDR3 runs to 14 residues. CDR3 sequence (DNA): TGTGCCAGCAGTTACGACTATAGCAATCAGCCCCAGCATTTT. This encodes CASSYDYSNQPQHF.

The chain links TRBV19 to TRBJ1-1; a possible D gene is TRBD1 (6 bases). Looked up from germline, CDR1 is LNHDA and CDR2 is SQIVND (reference sequence). CDR3 length equals 13 residues. Trimming left V 5 bases short and J 8 bases short, with 15 bases between. DNA of the CDR3: TGTGCCAGTAGTGTTTTCAGGGGTGGAGAAGCTTTCTTT. This codes for CASSVFRGGEAFF.

The J gene is TRBJ2-4, the V gene TRBV5-6, with a weak D call TRBD2 (5 bases). CDR3 size: 14 residues. Between the trimmed V and J ends, which lost 1 base and 8 bases, there was a span of 13 bases. CDR1 is SGHDT and CDR2 is YYEEEE in the germline V gene. The CDR3 sequence: CASSLTAGPDIQYF. DNA for the CDR3: TGTGCCAGCAGCTTGACCGCGGGTCCAGACATTCAGTACTTC.

J is TRBJ2-2 and V is TRBV5-1, with 14 bases matching TRBD2. Germline lookup yields CDR1 SGHRS and CDR2 YFSETQ. This CDR3 contains 18 residues. Trimming cost V 5 bases and J 6 bases; bases outside gene matches: 12. The CDR3 DNA follows: TGCGCCAGCAGTTCTACCGGGACTAGCGGGGGAAGAGCCGGGGAGCTGTTTTTT. Its translation: CASSSTGTSGGRAGELFF. Variable domain in full (rest from reference TRBV5-1 and TRBJ2-2): KAGVTQTPRYLIKTRGQQVTLSCSPISGHRSVSWYQQTPGQGLQFLFEYFSETQRNKGNFPGRFSGRQFSNSRSEMNVSTLELGDSALYLCASSSTGTSGGRAGELFFGEGSRLTVL.

J is TRBJ2-1 and V is TRBV6-4; tentative D call: TRBD1 (6 bases). Germline V gene sequence: CDR1 MRHNA, CDR2 SNTAGT. Trimming took off 5 bases at V and 6 bases at J, with 11 bases between the two ends. There are 13 residues in the CDR3. DNA of the CDR3: TGTGCCAGCAGTCCAGGGGCGAGCAATGAGCAGTTCTTC. Protein: CASSPGASNEQFF.

This clone has only a few counts. V is TRBV28 and J is TRBJ2-2; a possible D gene is TRBD1 (6 bases). The germline V gene has CDR1 MDHEN and CDR2 SYDVKM. V was pared by 3 bases and J by 7 bases, with 24 bases between. CDR3 length: 18 residues. CDR3 nucleotides: TGTGCCAGCAGTTTTTTTCTTACTTGGGGGCGTACCAGCGGGGAGCTGTTTTTT. Protein product: CASSFFLTWGRTSGELFF.

The gene calls are TRBV5-8 and TRBJ2-7, with 8 nucleotides matching TRBD2. CDR3 length: 17 residues. The ends lost 0 bases at V and 4 bases at J; junction bases unmatched: 12. Germline V gives CDR1 SGHTS, CDR2 YDEGEE. The CDR3 region is CASSLAYSGGHKYEQYF. In DNA form, the CDR3 reads TGTGCCAGCAGCTTGGCGTACTCGGGGGGGCACAAATACGAGCAGTACTTC.

This rearrangement joins TRBV10-1 to TRBJ2-7; 10 bases line up with TRBD1. This CDR3 spans 14 amino acids. The V segment lost 3 bases and the J segment 7 bases; nucleotides outside the gene matches: 6. Per the germline V gene, CDR1 is WNHNN and CDR2 is SYGVQD (reference sequence). CDR3 region: CASSEGTGDKEQYF. For the CDR3, the DNA is TGCGCCAGCAGTGAAGGGACAGGGGATAAAGAGCAGTACTTC.

This chain connects TRBV7-9 to TRBJ2-1; 7 bases are a match to TRBD2. The CDR3 covers 14 residues. Germline trimming cut 5 bases from V and 7 bases from J; bases unmatched to any gene: 8. Germline CDR1 and CDR2: SEHNR and FQNEAQ (reference sequence). CDR3 region: CASSLQGGTNEQFF. As DNA, the CDR3 is TGTGCCAGCAGCCTTCAGGGAGGGACGAATGAGCAGTTCTTC.

The chain joins TRBV4-1 to TRBJ2-2; maybe TRBD2 (7 bases). Germline loops: CDR1 MGHRA, CDR2 YSYEKL. The V gene lost 4 bases and the J gene lost 3 bases, with 15 bases spanning the gap. The CDR3 extends over 16 amino acids. In DNA form, the CDR3 reads TGCGCCAGCAGCCTTGGGAGGGGGGGTGACACCGGGGAGCTGTTTTTT. It translates to CASSLGRGGDTGELFF.

The J gene is TRBJ2-7, the V gene TRBV5-1, with D tentatively TRBD1 (6 bases). The CDR3 spans 15 residues. CDR1 is SGHRS, CDR2 YFSETQ, per germline. The V end was cut by 4 bases, the J end by 2 bases, with 16 bases between. The CDR3 region is CASSRLLDSTYEQYF. The CDR3 DNA reads as TGCGCCAGCAGCCGCCTACTGGACAGTACCTACGAGCAGTACTTC.

The J gene is TRBJ2-5, the V gene TRBV7-3; TRBD2 aligns across 12 bases. CDR1 is SGHTA, CDR2 FQGTGA, per germline. V shed 1 base and J 5 bases; nucleotides not matched to a gene: 11. The CDR3 spans 18 residues. The CDR3 is CASSLKKASGGVGETQYF. DNA of the CDR3: TGTGCCAGCAGCTTAAAGAAAGCTAGCGGGGGGGTAGGGGAGACCCAGTACTTC.

In DNA form, the CDR3 reads TGTGCCAGTGGGGGGACAGGGGGCGATCAGCCCCAGCATTTT. This gives the protein CASGGTGGDQPQHF. The rearrangement joins TRBV19 to TRBJ1-5; 12 bases line up with TRBD1. In germline, CDR1 is LNHDA, CDR2 SQIVND (reference sequence). The CDR3 is made up of 14 amino acids. Trimming removed 8 bases from V and 5 bases from J; junction bases left unmatched: 4.